The 2 T cell receptor beta chains below all came from one sample that was sequenced in a study of T-cell reconstitution after alpha-beta-depleted transplantation in children. As it was prepared, the TCRbeta library received unique molecular identifiers. TCRdb re-called the PCR reads through MiXCR, storing one row per CDR3 protein. The table records approximately 230,000 distinct CDR3 sequences, roughly 25% of them present only once. The input for sequencing was PBMCs, mostly from graft donor cells, taken 360 days after TCRalphabeta/CD19-depleted stem cell transplant. These TCRs come from a female patient aged 2 to 10 who had a stem cell transplant for congenital amegakaryocytic thrombocytopenia, so the T cells may come from the graft donor.

This clonotype was found a few times. The chain is built from TRBV20-1 and TRBJ2-3; TRBD2 aligns across 14 bases. The CDR3 is 17 amino acids. The germline gives CDR1 DFQATT, CDR2 SNEGSKA (reference sequence). The junction had 4 bases not matched to a gene; V was cut back by 0 bases and J by 2 bases. The CDR3 region is CSARDGLAGGLTDTQYF. Here the CDR3 DNA reads TGCAGTGCTAGAGACGGACTAGCGGGGGGACTCACAGATACGCAGTATTTT.

This clonotype showed up many times. The chain employs TRBV10-3 and TRBJ2-1, with 10 bases fitting TRBD2. The V segment lost 1 base and the J segment 9 bases; nucleotides outside the gene matches: 9. This CDR3 region has 16 residues. Germline V lookup: CDR1 ENHRY, CDR2 SYGVKD. The DNA for the CDR3 is TGTGCCATCAGTGAGTTCCTTCTAGCGGGGGATGGTGAGCAGTTCTTC. Its protein is CAISEFLLAGDGEQFF.